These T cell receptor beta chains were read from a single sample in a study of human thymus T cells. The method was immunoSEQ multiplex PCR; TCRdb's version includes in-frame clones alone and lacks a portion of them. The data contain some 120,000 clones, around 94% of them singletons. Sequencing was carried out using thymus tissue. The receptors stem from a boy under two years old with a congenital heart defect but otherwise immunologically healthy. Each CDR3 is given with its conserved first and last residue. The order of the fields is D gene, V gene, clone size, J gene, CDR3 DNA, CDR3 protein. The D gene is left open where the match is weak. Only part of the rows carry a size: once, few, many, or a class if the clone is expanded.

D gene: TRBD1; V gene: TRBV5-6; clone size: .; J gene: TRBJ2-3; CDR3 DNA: TGTGCCAGCAGCTTTCCAAACAGGGGGAGCACAGATACGCAGTATTTT; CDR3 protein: CASSFPNRGSTDTQYF
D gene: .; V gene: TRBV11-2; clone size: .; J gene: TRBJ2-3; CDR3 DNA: TGTGCCAGCAGCTTAGATAAAACGGATACGCAGTATTTT; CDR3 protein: CASSLDKTDTQYF
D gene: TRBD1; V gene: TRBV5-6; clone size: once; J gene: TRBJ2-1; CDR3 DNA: TGTGCCAGCAGCTTGCGGGACAGGGTTTGCAATGAGCAGTTCTTC; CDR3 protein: CASSLRDRVCNEQFF
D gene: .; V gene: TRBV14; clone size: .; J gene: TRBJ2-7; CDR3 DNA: TGTGCCAGCAGCCATTTGGACTACTCCTACGAGCAGTACTTC; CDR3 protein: CASSHLDYSYEQYF
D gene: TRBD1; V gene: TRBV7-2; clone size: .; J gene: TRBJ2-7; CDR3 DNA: TGTGCCAGCAGCTGTCGACAGGGGGGCTGTTGGTACGAGCAGTACTTC; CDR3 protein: CASSCRQGGCWYEQYF
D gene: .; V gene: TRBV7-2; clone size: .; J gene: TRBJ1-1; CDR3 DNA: TGTGCCAGCAGCTTGTACAGGCGGATGAACACTGAAGCTTTCTTT; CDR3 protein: CASSLYRRMNTEAFF
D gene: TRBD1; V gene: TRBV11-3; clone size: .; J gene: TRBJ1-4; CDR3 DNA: TGTGCCAGCAGCCCGACAGGGGATAGCGAAAAACTGTTTTTT; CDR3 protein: CASSPTGDSEKLFF
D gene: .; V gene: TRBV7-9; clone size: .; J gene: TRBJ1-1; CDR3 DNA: TGTGCCAGCACCCTCTTGAGATCAGGGCGGAAGAACACTGAAGCTTTCTTT; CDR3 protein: CASTLLRSGRKNTEAFF
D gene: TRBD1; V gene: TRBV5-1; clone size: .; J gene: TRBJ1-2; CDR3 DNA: TGCGCCAGCAGCCCAACAGGGGGCAAGGGCTACACCTTC; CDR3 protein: CASSPTGGKGYTF
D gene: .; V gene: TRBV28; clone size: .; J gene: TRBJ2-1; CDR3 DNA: TGTGCCAGCAGTTTAGTAGCTCTGGGGAACAATGAGCAGTTCTTC; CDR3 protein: CASSLVALGNNEQFF
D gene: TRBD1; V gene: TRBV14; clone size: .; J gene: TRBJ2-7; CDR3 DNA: TGTGCCAGCAGCCAAGTCCCTTCAGGGGGCCCAAGCTCCTACGAGCAGTACTTC; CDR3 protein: CASSQVPSGGPSSYEQYF
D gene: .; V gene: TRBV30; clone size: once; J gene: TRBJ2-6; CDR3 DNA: TGTGCCTGGAGCCTGGGGGGCTCTGGGGCCAACGTCCTGACTTTC; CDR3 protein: CAWSLGGSGANVLTF
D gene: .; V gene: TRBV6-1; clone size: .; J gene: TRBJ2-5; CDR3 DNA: TGTGCCAGCAGCCCACGTTACCAAGAGACCCAGTACTTC; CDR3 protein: CASSPRYQETQYF
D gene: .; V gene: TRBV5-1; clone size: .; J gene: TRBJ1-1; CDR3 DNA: TGCGCCAGCAGCTTAACAGGAAACACTGAAGCTTTCTTT; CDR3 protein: CASSLTGNTEAFF
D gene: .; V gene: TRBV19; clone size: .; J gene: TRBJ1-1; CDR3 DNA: TGTGCCAGTAGTATGAAGAACACTGAAGCTTTCTTT; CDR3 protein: CASSMKNTEAFF
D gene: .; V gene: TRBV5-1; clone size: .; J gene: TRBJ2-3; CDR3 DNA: TGCGCCAGCAGCCCAGACCGCACATATACGCAGTATTTT; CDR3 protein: CASSPDRTYTQYF
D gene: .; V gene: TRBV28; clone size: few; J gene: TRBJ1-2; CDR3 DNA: TGTGCCAGCAGTTTACGGACAGCCTATGGCTACACCTTC; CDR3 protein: CASSLRTAYGYTF
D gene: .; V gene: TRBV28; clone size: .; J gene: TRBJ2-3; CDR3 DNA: TGTGCCAGCAAAGCTCGTCTTGAGCCAGGTTGGGCGCAGTATTTT; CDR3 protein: CASKARLEPGWAQYF
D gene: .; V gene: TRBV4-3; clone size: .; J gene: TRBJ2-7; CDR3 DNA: TGCGCCAGCAGCCAAAAAGAGACGGGACAAGAGGTCTACGAGCAGTACTTC; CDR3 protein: CASSQKETGQEVYEQYF
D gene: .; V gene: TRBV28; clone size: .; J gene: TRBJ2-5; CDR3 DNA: TGTGCCAGCAGTTTAGTAGTGGCAGGGCCTGTGGAGACCCAGTACTTC; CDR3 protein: CASSLVVAGPVETQYF
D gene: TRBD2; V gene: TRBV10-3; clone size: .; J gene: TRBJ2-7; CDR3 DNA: TGTGCCATCAGTGAGGGTGCGGGGGGCACCTACGAGCAGTACTTC; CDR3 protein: CAISEGAGGTYEQYF
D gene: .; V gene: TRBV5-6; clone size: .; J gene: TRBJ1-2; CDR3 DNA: TGTGCCAGCAGCTTGTGGGGGTTCCAGGAGATAGGCGATGGCTACACCTTC; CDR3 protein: CASSLWGFQEIGDGYTF
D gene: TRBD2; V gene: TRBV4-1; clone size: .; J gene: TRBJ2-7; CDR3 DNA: TGCGCCAGCAGCCAACCTCCTAGCGGGGGCTCCTACGAGCAGTACTTC; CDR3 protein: CASSQPPSGGSYEQYF
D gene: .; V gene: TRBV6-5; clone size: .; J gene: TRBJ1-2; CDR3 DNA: TGTGCCAGCAGTTATGGCAGGGAAACGAGCTACACCTTC; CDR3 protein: CASSYGRETSYTF
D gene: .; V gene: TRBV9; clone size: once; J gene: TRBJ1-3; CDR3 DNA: TGTGCCAGCAGCGTAGAGGAATTCTCTGGAAACACCATATATTTT; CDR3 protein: CASSVEEFSGNTIYF
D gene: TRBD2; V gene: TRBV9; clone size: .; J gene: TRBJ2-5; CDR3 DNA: TGTGCCAGCAGCGGTGAGAGGACTAGCGGGGGGAAAAGGACCCAGTACTTC; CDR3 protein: CASSGERTSGGKRTQYF
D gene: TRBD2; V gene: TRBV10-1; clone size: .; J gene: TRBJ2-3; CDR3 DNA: TGCGCCACCACCCTGAGCGGGGGGCATACTACAGATACGCAGTATTTT; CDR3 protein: CATTLSGGHTTDTQYF
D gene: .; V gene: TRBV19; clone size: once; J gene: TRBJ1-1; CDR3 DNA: TGTGCCAGTAGCCCGACAGGTCCGGGGGCTGAAGCTTTCTTT; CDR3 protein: CASSPTGPGAEAFF
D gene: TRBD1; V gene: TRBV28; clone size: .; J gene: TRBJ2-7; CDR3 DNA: TGTGCCAGCAGTTTATGTAGGGGGCGCGACGAGCAGTACTTC; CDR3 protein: CASSLCRGRDEQYF
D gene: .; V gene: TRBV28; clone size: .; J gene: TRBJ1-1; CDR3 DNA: TGTGCCAGCAGTTGTTTGGGGAACACTGAAGCTTTCTTT; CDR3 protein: CASSCLGNTEAFF
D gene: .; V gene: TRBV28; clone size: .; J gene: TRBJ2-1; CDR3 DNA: TGTGCCAGCAGTTTGTACCGGGCGGATAATGAGCAGTTCTTC; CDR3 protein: CASSLYRADNEQFF
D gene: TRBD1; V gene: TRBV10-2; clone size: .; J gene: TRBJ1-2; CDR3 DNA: TGCGCCAGCAGGACCGGGACAGGGGATAAAGATGGCTACACCTTC; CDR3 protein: CASRTGTGDKDGYTF
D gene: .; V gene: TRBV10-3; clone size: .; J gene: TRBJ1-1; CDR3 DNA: TGTGCCATCAGAGGCTTGCGGGGGATGAACACTGAAGCTTTCTTT; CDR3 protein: CAIRGLRGMNTEAFF